A selection of T cell receptor beta chains follows, all from one sample in a study of cytomegalovirus exposure and HLA in healthy donors. This table comes from immunoSEQ multiplex PCR, and its TCRdb copy is limited to in-frame clones, with some not included. The table includes 75,000 to 90,000 clones, 10% detected once. Sample: PBMCs. The source is a man aged 60-69 years in good health and CMV-seropositive. Each CDR3 is given with its conserved first and last residue. Each record gives: V gene, D gene, clone size, J gene, CDR3 protein, CDR3 DNA. A D gene is named only where the DNA matches it firmly. The listing skips clone size in some rows; elsewhere it reads once, few, many or a size class.

>TRBV30|NA|few|TRBJ1-2
CAWSPWEGGYTF
TGTGCCTGGAGTCCATGGGAGGGAGGCTACACCTTC
>TRBV28|NA|few|TRBJ2-5
CASSFQRVRETQYF
TGTGCCAGCAGTTTTCAGCGGGTTCGGGAGACCCAGTACTTC
>TRBV5-4|TRBD1|NA|TRBJ1-1
CASSSGQGGPWNTEAFF
TGTGCCAGCAGCTCAGGACAGGGGGGCCCTTGGAACACTGAAGCTTTCTTT
>TRBV30|TRBD2|NA|TRBJ2-3
CAWSRTGLGTQYF
TGTGCCTGGAGTCGGACGGGACTAGGCACGCAGTATTTT
>TRBV6-5|NA|few|TRBJ1-1
CAGQRTVNTEAFF
TGTGCCGGCCAAAGGACAGTGAACACTGAAGCTTTCTTT
>TRBV5-6|TRBD2|NA|TRBJ2-7
CASSHRRDYLYEQYF
TGTGCCAGCAGCCACCGAAGGGACTATTTGTACGAGCAGTACTTC
>TRBV6-6|TRBD2|NA|TRBJ2-5
CASGVPGGETQYF
TGTGCCAGCGGAGTACCGGGGGGAGAGACCCAGTACTTC
>TRBV21-1|NA|few|TRBJ1-1
CASSKEDKPRMNTEAFF
TGTGCCAGCAGCAAAGAGGACAAGCCCCGGATGAACACTGAAGCTTTCTTT
>TRBV7-2|TRBD2|NA|TRBJ2-1
CASSLAGLLNNEQFF
TGTGCCAGCAGCTTGGCGGGACTACTAAACAATGAGCAGTTCTTC
>TRBV11-1|NA|few|TRBJ2-5
CASSLIGSQKTQYF
TGTGCCAGCAGCTTAATCGGGTCTCAAAAGACCCAGTACTTC
>TRBV28|NA|NA|TRBJ1-5
CARGSYSNQLQHF
TGTGCCAGGGGGAGTTATAGCAATCAGCTCCAGCATTTT
>TRBV18|NA|NA|TRBJ2-7
CASQPSGNEQYF
TGTGCCAGCCAACCGTCAGGGAACGAGCAGTACTTC
>TRBV5-1|NA|NA|TRBJ1-4
CASSLNGENEKLFF
TGCGCCAGCAGCTTGAACGGAGAGAATGAAAAACTGTTTTTT
>TRBV7-9|NA|few|TRBJ2-5
CASALRDQETQYF
TGTGCCAGCGCGTTGCGGGACCAAGAGACCCAGTACTTC
>TRBV5-1|NA|NA|TRBJ1-3
CASSLEGGNGNTIYF
TGCGCCAGCAGCTTGGAAGGGGGTAACGGAAACACCATATATTTT
>TRBV5-4|TRBD1|few|TRBJ1-2
CASSGRDREVNGYTF
TGTGCCAGCAGCGGGAGGGACAGGGAAGTTAATGGCTACACCTTC
>TRBV2|TRBD2|few|TRBJ2-3
CATTMGLAGGTDTQYF
TGTGCCACCACAATGGGACTAGCGGGGGGCACAGATACGCAGTATTTT
>TRBV27|NA|NA|TRBJ1-4
CASSSGGIVFF
TGTGCCAGCAGTTCCGGAGGGATAGTGTTTTTT
>TRBV6-5|NA|few|TRBJ1-5
CASSYSEGSQPQHF
TGTGCCAGCAGTTACTCGGAGGGCAGTCAGCCCCAGCATTTT
>TRBV28|TRBD2|few|TRBJ2-7
CASSSQGGPYEQYF
TGTGCCAGCAGTTCTCAGGGAGGGCCCTACGAGCAGTACTTC
>TRBV28|TRBD2|few|TRBJ2-5
CASSPAGGGETQYF
TGTGCCAGCAGTCCAGCGGGAGGGGGGGAGACCCAGTACTTC
>TRBV19|TRBD1|NA|TRBJ1-5
CASSRTGGSSNQPQHF
TGTGCCAGTAGTCGTACAGGGGGCTCGAGCAATCAGCCCCAGCATTTT
>TRBV29-1|TRBD1|NA|TRBJ2-1
CSADGRDSSYNEQFF
TGCAGCGCAGATGGCCGGGACAGCAGCTACAATGAGCAGTTCTTC